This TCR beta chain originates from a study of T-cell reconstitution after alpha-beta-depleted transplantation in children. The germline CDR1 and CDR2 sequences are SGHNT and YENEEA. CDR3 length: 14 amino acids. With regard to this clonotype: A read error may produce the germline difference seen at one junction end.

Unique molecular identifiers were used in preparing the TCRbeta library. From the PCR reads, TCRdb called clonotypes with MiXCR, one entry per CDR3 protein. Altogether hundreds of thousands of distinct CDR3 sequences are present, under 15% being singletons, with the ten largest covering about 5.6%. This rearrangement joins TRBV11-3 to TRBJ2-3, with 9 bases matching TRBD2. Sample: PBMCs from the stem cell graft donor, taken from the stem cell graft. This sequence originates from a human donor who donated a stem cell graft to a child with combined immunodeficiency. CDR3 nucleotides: TGTGCCAGCAGTTTAGCGGGAGTGCCAGATACGCAGTATTTT. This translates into CASSLAGVPDTQYF.